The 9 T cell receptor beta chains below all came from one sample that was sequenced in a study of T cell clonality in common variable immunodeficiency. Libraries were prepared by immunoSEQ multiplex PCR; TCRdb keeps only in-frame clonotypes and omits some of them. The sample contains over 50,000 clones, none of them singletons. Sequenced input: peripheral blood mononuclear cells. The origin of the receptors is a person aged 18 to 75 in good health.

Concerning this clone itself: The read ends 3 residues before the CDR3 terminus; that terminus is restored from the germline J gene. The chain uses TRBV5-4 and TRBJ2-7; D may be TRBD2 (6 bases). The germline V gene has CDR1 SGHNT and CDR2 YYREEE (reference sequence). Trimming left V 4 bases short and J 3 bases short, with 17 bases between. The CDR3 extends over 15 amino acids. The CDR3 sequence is CASSRPGASVYEQYF. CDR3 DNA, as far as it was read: TGTGCCAGCAGCCGTCCCGGGGCTAGCGTCTACGAG.

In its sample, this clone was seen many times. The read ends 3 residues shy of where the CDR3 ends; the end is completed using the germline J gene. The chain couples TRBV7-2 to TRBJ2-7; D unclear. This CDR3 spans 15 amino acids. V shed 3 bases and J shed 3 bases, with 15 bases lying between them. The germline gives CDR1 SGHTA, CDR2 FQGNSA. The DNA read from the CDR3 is TGTGCCAGCAGCTTTTATGAGACTCAAATCTACGAG. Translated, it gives CASSFYETQIYE. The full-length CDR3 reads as CASSFYETQIYEQYF.

The CDR3: CASSPGTSGDYNDYTF. CDR3 bases read: TGTGCCAGCTCACCCGGGACTAGCGGAGATTACAATGAC. The genes are TRBV18 and TRBJ1-2, with a tentative D call TRBD1 (5 bases). The read is 3 residues too short to cover the CDR3 end, so that end is filled in from the germline J gene. This CDR3 contains 16 residues. Germline V CDR1 and CDR2: KGHSH, LQKENI. Full variable domain (missing parts from reference TRBV18 and TRBJ1-2): NAGVMQNPRHLVRRRGQEARLRCSPMKGHSHVYWYRQLPEEGLKFMVYLQKENIIDESGMPKERFSAEFPKEGPSILRIQQVVRGDSAAYFCASSPGTSGDYNDYTFGSGTRLTVV.

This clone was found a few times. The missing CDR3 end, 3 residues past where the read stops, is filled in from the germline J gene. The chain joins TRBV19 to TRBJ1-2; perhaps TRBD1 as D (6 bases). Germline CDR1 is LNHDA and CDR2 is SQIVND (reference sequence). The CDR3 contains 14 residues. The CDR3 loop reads CASSTVNRANDYTF. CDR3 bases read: TGTGCCAGTAGTACCGTAAACAGGGCCAATGAC.

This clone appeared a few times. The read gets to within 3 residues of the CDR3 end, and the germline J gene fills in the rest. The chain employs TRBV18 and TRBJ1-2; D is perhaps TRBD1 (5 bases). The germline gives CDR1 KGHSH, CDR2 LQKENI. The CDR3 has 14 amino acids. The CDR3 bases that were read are TGTGCCAGCTCACCTCCGGGGGAGGGCTACGAC. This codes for CASSPPGEGYD. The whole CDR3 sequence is CASSPPGEGYDYTF.

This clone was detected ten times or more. The chain's CDR3 is CASSQEFELAGGPTDTQYF. Incomplete CDR3 DNA: TGTGCCAGCAGCCAAGAATTTGAACTAGCGGGAGGGCCGACAGATACG. The rearrangement links TRBV14 to TRBJ2-3; TRBD2 matches at 13 bases. Read data end 3 residues before the CDR3 end; the end is taken from the germline J gene. From germline, CDR1 is SGHDN and CDR2 FVKESK. Losses at the gene ends were 0 bases for V and 3 bases for J; bases not matched to a gene: 9. The CDR3 covers 19 residues.

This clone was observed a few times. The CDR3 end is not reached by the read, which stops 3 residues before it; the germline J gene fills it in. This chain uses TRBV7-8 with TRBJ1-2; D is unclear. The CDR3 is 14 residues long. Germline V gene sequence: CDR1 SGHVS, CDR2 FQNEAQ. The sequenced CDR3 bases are TGTGCCAGCAGCTTACGCCTAGAGGACTACGAC. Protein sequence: CASSLRLEDYD. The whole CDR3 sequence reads CASSLRLEDYDYTF.

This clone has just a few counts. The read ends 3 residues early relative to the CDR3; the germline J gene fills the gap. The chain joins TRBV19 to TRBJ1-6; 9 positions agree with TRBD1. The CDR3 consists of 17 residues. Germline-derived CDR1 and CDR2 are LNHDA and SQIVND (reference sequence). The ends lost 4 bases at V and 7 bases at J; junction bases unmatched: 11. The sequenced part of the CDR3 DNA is TGTGCCAGTAGTAAGCGCGACAGGGGGATCGGCAATTCACCC. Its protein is CASSKRDRGIGNSP. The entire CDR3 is CASSKRDRGIGNSPLHF.

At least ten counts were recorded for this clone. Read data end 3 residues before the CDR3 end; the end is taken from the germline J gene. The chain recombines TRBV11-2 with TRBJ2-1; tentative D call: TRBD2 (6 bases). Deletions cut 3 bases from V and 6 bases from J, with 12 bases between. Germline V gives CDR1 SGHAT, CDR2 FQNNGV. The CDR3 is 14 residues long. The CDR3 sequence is CASSFGTAVNEQFF. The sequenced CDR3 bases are TGTGCCAGCAGCTTCGGGACTGCGGTCAATGAG.